The following is a T cell receptor beta chain sequence with its context. Its antigen remains unidentified. This sample is part of a study of T cells in localized non-small cell lung cancer. Whole-study results and caveats: There was higher T cell clonality in uninvolved adjacent lung than in tumor, and it was highest there. Appearing in adjacent lung were a median about 50 of the top 100 tumor clones. A raised T cell density in blood coincided with lengthier overall survival. Heterogeneity within the tumor remains possible, as just one region underwent sequencing.

Produced via immunoSEQ multiplex PCR; TCRdb's table is partial and in-frame only. The table has about 59,000 clones, approximately 93% seen once. Germline V gives CDR1 SGHAT, CDR2 FQDESV (reference sequence). V dropped 5 bases and J dropped 3 bases, with 15 bases sitting between them. The CDR3 consists of 15 residues. This chain links TRBV11-1 with TRBJ2-3; D possibly corresponds to TRBD1 (6 bases). This receptor was identified in a man between 40 and 70 years old with stage I lung adenocarcinoma. Material: peripheral blood, obtained before any cancer treatment. The CDR3 loop is CASSPGTTQTDTQYF. For the CDR3, the DNA is TGTGCCAGCAGCCCCGGGACAACTCAAACAGATACGCAGTATTTT.